Sequencing of this TCR beta chain was carried out in a study of neoadjuvant nivolumab and ipilimumab in lung cancer. Study at large: The combination arm added day-1 ipilimumab 1 mg/kg to nivolumab 3 mg/kg on days 1, 15, 29.

Findings and limits, study-wide: From pretherapy to surgery, tumor richness and clonality rose with dual therapy. Higher pretherapy blood TCR richness went with higher resected-tumor richness. Compared with tumor-adjacent uninvolved lung, resected tumors showed greater richness and clonality.

With respect to this clone: Its specificity is unknown.

V shed 0 bases and J 4 bases; nucleotides not matched to a gene: 6. Germline lookup yields CDR1 SGHRS and CDR2 YFSETQ. The CDR3 is 15 amino acids. Measured with immunoSEQ multiplex PCR; TCRdb has only the in-frame clones, and not every one. This table has approximately 40,000 clones, roughly nine tenths appearing once. The sample in question was peripheral blood, obtained before neoadjuvant nivolumab, alone or with ipilimumab. J is TRBJ2-7 and V is TRBV5-1, with TRBD2 matching over 8 bases. This clonotype was sampled from an adult with non-small cell lung cancer. CDR3 amino acids: CASSLAPSGLYEQYF. As DNA, the CDR3 is TGCGCCAGCAGCTTGGCCCCTAGCGGGCTATACGAGCAGTACTTC.